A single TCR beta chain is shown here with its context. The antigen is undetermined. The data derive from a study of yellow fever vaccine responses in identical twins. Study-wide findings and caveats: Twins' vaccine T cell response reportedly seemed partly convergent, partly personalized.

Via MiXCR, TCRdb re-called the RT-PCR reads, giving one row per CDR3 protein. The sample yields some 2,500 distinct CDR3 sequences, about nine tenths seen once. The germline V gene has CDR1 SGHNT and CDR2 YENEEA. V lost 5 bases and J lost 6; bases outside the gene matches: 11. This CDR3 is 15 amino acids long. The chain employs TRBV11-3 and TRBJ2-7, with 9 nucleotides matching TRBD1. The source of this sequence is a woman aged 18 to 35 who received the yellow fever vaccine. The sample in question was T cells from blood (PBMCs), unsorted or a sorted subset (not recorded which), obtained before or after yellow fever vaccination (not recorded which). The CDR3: CASSPRGTGNSEQYF. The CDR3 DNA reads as TGTGCCAGCAGCCCCCGGGGGACAGGGAATTCCGAGCAGTACTTC.